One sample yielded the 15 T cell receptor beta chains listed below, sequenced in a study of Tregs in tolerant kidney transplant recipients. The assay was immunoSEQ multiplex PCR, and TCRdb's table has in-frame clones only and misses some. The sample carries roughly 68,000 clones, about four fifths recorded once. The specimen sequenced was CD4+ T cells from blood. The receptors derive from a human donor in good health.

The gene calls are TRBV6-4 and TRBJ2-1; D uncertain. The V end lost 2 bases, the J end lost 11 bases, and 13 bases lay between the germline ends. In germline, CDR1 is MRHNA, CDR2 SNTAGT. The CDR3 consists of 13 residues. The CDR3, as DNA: TGTGCCAGCAGTGACCGGAGCTTCTCGAAGCAGTTCTTC. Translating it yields CASSDRSFSKQFF.

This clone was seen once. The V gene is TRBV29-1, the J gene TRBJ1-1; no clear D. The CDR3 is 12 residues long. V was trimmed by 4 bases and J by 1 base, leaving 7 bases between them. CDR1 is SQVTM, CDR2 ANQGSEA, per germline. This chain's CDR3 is CSVALANTEAFF. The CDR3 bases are TGCAGCGTTGCTCTGGCGAACACTGAAGCTTTCTTT.

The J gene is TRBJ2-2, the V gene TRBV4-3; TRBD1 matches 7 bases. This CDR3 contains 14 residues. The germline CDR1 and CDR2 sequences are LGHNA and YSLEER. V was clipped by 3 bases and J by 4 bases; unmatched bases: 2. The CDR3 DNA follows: TGCGCCAGCAGCCAGGGACAGAGCACCGGGGAGCTGTTTTTT. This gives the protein CASSQGQSTGELFF.

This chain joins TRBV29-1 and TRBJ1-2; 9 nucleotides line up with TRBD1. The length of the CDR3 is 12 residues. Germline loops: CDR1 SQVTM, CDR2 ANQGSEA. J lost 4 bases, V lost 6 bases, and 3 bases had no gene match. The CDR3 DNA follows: TGCAGCGTGACAGGGGGTGGCTATGGCTACACCTTC. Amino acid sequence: CSVTGGGYGYTF.

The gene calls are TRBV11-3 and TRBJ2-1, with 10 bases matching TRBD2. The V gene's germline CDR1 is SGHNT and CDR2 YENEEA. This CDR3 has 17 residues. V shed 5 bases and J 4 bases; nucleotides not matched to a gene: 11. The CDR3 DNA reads TGTGCCAGCAGCAAATGGGCTAGCGGGGGCCTTTACAATGAGCAGTTCTTC. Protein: CASSKWASGGLYNEQFF. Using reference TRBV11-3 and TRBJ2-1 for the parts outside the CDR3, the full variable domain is EAGVVQSPRYKIIEKKQPVAFWCNPISGHNTLYWYLQNLGQGPELLIRYENEEAVDDSQLPKDRFSAERLKGVDSTLKIQPAELGDSAVYLCASSKWASGGLYNEQFFGPGTRLTVL.

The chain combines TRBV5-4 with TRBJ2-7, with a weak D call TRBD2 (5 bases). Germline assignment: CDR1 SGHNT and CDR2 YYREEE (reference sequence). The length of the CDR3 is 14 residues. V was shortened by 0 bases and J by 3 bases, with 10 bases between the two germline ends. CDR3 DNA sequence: TGTGCCAGCAGCTTGGAGGCGGGCGGCTACGAGCAGTACTTC. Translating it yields CASSLEAGGYEQYF. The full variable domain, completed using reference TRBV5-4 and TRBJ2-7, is ETGVTQSPTHLIKTRGQQVTLRCSSQSGHNTVSWYQQALGQGPQFIFQYYREEENGRGNFPPRFSGLQFPNYSSELNVNALELDDSALYLCASSLEAGGYEQYFGPGTRLTVT.

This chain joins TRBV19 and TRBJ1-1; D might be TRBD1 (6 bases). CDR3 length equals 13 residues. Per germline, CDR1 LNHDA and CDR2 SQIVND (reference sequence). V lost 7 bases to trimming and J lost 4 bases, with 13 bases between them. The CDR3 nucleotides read TGTGCCAGTACAACAGGGCGCTTCACTGAAGCTTTCTTT. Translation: CASTTGRFTEAFF.

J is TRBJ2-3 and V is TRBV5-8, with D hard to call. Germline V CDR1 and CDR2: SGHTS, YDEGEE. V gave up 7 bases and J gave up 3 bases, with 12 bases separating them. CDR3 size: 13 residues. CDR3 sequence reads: CASPTLGTDTQYF. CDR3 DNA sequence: TGTGCCAGCCCTACTTTAGGGACAGATACGCAGTATTTT.

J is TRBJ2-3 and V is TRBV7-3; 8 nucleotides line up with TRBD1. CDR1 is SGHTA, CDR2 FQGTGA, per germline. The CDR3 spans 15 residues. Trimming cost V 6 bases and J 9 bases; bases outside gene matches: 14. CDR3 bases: TGTGCCAGCAGTCCGGACAGGGTGAGCACAGCCACGCAGTATTTT. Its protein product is CASSPDRVSTATQYF.

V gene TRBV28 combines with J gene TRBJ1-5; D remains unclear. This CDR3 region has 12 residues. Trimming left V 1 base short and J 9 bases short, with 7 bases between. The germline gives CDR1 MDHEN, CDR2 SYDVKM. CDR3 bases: TGTGCCAGCAGTTTATCCTTAAGGCCCCAGCATTTT. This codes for CASSLSLRPQHF.

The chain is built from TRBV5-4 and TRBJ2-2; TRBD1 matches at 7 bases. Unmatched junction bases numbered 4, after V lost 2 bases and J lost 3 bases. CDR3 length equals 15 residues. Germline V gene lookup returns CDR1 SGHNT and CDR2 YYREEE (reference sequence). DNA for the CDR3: TGTGCCAGCAGCTTAGGGACAGCTCACACCGGGGAGCTGTTTTTT. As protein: CASSLGTAHTGELFF.

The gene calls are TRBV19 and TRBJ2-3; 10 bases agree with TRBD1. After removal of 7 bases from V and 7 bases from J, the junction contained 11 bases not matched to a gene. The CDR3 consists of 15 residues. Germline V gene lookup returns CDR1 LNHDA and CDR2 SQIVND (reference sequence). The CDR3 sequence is CASTDPGQGFNTQYF. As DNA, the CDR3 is TGTGCCAGTACGGACCCGGGACAGGGGTTCAATACGCAGTATTTT.

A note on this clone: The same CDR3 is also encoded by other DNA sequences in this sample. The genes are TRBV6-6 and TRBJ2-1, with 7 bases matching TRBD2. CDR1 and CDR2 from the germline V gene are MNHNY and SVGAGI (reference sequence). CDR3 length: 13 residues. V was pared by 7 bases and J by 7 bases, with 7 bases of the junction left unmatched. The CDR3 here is CASTSGTTNEQFF. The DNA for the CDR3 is TGTGCCAGCACTTCCGGGACTACTAATGAGCAGTTCTTC.

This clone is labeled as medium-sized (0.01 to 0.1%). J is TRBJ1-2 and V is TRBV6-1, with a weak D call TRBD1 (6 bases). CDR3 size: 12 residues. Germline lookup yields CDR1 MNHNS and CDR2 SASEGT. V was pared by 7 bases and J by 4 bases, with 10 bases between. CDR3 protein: CASNGQLYGYTF. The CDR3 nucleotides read TGTGCCAGCAATGGACAGCTCTATGGCTACACCTTC.

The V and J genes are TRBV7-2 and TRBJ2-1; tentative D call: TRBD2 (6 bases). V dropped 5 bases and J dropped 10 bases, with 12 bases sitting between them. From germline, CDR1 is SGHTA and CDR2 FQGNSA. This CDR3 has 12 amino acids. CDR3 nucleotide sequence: TGTGCCAGCAGCGGGAGGTCAAGGGAGCAGTTCTTC. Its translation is CASSGRSREQFF.